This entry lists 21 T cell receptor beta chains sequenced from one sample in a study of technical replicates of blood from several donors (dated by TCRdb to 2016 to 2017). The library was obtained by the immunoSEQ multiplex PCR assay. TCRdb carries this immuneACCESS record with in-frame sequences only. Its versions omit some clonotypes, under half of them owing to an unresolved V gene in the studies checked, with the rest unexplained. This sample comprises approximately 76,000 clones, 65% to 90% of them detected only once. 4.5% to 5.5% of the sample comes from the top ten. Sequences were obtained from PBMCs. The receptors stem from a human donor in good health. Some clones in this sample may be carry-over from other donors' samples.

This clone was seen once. The DNA for the CDR3 is TGTGCCAGCAGCTCCAGGGGGTTTAGCACAGATACGCAGTATTTT. Encoded protein: CASSSRGFSTDTQYF. The V call is TRBV5-6, the J call TRBJ2-3; 7 bases fit TRBD1. This CDR3 comprises 15 residues. CDR1 is SGHDT and CDR2 is YYEEEE in the germline V gene. The V segment lost 3 bases and the J segment 0 bases; nucleotides outside the gene matches: 4. The entire variable domain, with the rest obtained from reference TRBV5-6 and TRBJ2-3, is as follows: DAGVTQSPTHLIKTRGQQVTLRCSPKSGHDTVSWYQQALGQGPQFIFQYYEEEERQRGNFPDRFSGHQFPNYSSELNVNALLLGDSALYLCASSSRGFSTDTQYFGPGTRLTVL.

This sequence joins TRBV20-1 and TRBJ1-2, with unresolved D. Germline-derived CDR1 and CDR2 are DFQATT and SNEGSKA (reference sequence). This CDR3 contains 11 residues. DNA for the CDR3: TGCGGAACTCGCACAGACTATGGCTACACCTTC. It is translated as CGTRTDYGYTF.

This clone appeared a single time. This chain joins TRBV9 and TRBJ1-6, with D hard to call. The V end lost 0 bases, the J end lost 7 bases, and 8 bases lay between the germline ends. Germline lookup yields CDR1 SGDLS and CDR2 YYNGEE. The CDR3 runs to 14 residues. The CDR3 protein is CASSVGQVNSPLHF. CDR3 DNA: TGTGCCAGCAGCGTAGGGCAGGTCAATTCACCCCTCCACTTT.

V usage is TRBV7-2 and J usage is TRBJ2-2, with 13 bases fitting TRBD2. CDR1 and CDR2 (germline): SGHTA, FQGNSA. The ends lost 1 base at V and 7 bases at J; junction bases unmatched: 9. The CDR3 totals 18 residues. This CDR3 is CASSLGTSGRRIGGELFF. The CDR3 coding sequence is TGTGCCAGCAGCTTAGGGACTAGCGGGAGAAGGATCGGCGGGGAGCTGTTTTTT. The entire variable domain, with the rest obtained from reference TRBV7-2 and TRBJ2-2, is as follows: GAGVSQSPSNKVTEKGKDVELRCDPISGHTALYWYRQSLGQGLEFLIYFQGNSAPDKSGLPSDRFSAERTGGSVSTLTIQRTQQEDSAVYLCASSLGTSGRRIGGELFFGEGSRLTVL.

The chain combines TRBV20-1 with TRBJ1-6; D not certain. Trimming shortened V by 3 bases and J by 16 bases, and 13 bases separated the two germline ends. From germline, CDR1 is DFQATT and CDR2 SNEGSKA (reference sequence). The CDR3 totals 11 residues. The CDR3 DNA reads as TGCAGTGCTAGTTCGCGGCGCCAGCTCCACTTT. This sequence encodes CSASSRRQLHF.

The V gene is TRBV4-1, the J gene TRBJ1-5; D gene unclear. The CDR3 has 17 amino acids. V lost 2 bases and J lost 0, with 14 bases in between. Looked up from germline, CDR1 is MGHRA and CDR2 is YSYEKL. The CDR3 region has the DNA TGCGCCAGCAGCCAATTGCGGTCCCGCAGTAGCAATCAGCCCCAGCATTTT. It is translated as CASSQLRSRSSNQPQHF.

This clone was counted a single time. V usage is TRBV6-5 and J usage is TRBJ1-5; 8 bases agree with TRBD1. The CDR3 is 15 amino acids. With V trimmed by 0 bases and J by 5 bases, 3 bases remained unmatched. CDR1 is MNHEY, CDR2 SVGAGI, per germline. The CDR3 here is CASSYSTGADQPQHF. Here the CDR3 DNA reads TGTGCCAGCAGTTACTCGACAGGGGCGGATCAGCCCCAGCATTTT.

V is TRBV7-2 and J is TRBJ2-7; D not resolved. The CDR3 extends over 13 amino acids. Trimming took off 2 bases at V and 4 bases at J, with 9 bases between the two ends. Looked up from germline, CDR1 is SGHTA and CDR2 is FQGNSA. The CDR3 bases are TGTGCCAGCAGCTTATTCGGCGGATACGAGCAGTACTTC. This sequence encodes CASSLFGGYEQYF.

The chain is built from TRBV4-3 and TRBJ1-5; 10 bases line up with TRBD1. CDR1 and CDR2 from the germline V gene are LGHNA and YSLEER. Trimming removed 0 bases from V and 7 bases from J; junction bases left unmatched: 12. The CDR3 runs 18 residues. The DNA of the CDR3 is TGCGCCAGCAGCCAAGAAATCCCAATAGGGGACAGGGGCCAGCCCCAGCATTTT. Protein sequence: CASSQEIPIGDRGQPQHF.

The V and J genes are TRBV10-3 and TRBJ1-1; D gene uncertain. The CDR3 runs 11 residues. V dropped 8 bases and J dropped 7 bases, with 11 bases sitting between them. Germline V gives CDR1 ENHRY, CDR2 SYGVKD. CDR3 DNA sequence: TGTGCCATCGCCGACGCGGATGAAGCTTTCTTT. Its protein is CAIADADEAFF.

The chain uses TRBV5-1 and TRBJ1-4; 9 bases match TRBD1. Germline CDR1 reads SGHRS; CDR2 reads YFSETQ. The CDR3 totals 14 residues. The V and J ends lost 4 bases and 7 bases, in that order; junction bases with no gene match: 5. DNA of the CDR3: TGCGCCAGCAGCACACAGGGGGCAGGTGAAAAACTGTTTTTT. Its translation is CASSTQGAGEKLFF.

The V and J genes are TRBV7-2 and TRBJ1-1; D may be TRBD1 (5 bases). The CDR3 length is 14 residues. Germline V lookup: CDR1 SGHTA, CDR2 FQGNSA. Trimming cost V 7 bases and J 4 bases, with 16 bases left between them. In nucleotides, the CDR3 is TGTGCCAGCACCGCGGAAAGGGGTCGCACTGAAGCTTTCTTT. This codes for CASTAERGRTEAFF.

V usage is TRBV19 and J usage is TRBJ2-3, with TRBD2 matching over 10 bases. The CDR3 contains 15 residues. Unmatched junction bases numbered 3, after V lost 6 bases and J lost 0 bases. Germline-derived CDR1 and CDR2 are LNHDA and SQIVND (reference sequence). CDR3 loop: CASRLSGGSTDTQYF. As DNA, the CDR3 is TGTGCCAGTAGGCTTAGCGGGGGGAGCACAGATACGCAGTATTTT.

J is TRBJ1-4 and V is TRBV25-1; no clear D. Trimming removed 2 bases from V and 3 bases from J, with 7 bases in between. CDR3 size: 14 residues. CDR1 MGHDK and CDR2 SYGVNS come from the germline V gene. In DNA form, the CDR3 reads TGTGCCAGCAGTGAACCGGGATCTAATGAAAAACTGTTTTTT. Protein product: CASSEPGSNEKLFF.

The CDR3 bases are TGTGCCAGCTCACCATCAACAGGGGGAACCTACGAGCAGTACTTC. It yields the protein CASSPSTGGTYEQYF. The rearrangement joins TRBV18 to TRBJ2-7, with TRBD1 identical over 8 bases. Unmatched junction bases numbered 5, after V lost 2 bases and J lost 2 bases. The germline V gene has CDR1 KGHSH and CDR2 LQKENI. CDR3 length: 15 residues. Drawing the rest from reference TRBV18 and TRBJ2-7, the complete variable domain is NAGVMQNPRHLVRRRGQEARLRCSPMKGHSHVYWYRQLPEEGLKFMVYLQKENIIDESGMPKERFSAEFPKEGPSILRIQQVVRGDSAAYFCASSPSTGGTYEQYFGPGTRLTVT.

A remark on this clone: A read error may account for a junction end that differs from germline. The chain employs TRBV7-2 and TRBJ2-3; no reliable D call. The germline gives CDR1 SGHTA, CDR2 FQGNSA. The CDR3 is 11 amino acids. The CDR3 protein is CASTPFAAVHF. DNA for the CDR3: TGTGCCAGCACGCCGTTTGCTGCGGTTCATTTT.

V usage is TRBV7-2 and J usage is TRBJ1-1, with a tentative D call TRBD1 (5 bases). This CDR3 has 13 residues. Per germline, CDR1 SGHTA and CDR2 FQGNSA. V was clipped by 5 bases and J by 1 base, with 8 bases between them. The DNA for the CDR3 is TGTGCCAGCAGCCAGCAGGGGAACACTGAAGCTTTCTTT. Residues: CASSQQGNTEAFF.

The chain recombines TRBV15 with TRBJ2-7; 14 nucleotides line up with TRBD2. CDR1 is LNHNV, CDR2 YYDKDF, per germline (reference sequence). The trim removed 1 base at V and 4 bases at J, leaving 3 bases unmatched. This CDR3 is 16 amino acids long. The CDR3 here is CATSRGGLAGGYEQYF. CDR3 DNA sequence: TGTGCCACCAGCAGAGGCGGACTAGCGGGAGGATACGAGCAGTACTTC.

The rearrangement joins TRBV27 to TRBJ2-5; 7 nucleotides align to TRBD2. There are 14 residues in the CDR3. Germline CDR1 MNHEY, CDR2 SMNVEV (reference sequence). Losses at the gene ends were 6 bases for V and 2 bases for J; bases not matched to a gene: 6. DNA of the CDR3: TGTGCCAGCAGCCGCCGGGACTATCAAGAGACCCAGTACTTC. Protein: CASSRRDYQETQYF.

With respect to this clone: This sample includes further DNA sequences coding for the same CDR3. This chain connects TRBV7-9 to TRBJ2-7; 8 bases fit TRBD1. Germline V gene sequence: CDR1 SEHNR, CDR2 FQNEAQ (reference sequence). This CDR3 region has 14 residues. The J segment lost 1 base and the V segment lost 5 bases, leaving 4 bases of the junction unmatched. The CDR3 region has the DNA TGTGCCAGCAGCCTCGACAGGGGATCCTACGAGCAGTACTTC. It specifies CASSLDRGSYEQYF.

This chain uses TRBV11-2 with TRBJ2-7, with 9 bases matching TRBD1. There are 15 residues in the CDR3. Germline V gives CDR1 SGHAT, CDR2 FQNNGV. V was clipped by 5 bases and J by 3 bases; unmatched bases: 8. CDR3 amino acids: CASSPPGTGIYEQYF. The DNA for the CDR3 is TGTGCCAGCAGCCCTCCCGGGACAGGGATCTACGAGCAGTACTTC. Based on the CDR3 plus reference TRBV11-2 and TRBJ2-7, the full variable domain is EAGVAQSPRYKIIEKRQSVAFWCNPISGHATLYWYQQILGQGPKLLIQFQNNGVVDDSQLPKDRFSAERLKGVDSTLKIQPAKLEDSAVYLCASSPPGTGIYEQYFGPGTRLTVT.